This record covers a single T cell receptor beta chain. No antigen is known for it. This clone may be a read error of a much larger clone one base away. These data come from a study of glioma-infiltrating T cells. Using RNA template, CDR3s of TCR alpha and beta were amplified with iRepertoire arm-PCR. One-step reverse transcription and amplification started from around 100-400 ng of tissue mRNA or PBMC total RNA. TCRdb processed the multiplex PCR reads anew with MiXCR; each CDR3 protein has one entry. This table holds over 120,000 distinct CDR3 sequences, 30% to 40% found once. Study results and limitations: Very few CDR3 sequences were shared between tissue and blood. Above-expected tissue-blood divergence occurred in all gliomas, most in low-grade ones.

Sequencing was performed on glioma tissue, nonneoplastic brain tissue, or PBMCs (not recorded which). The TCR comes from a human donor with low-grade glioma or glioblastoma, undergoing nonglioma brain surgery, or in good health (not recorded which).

The CDR3 is CASSLKPGQPQHF. The CDR3 region has the DNA TGTGCCAGCAGTTTAAAGCCGGGTCAGCCCCAGCATTTT. The chain has TRBV27 and TRBJ1-5; no definite D call. The V and J ends lost 2 bases and 6 bases respectively, with 8 bases between them. CDR3 size: 13 residues. CDR1 is MNHEY, CDR2 SMNVEV, per germline (reference sequence).